Following are 26 T cell receptor beta chains from one sample sequenced in a study of monozygotic twins with inflammatory bowel disease. TCRdb reanalyzed the 5' RACE reads and collapses them to one entry per CDR3 protein, without DNA. Listed are 330,000 or so distinct CDR3 sequences; 2% to 2.5% falls within the top ten. Sequenced: blood. The origin of the receptors is a human donor with ulcerative colitis or Crohn's disease, or a healthy co-twin of an affected twin (not recorded which).

J is TRBJ2-3 and V is TRBV7-8; TCRdb proposes TRBD1, but this gene call is untestable without DNA. CDR3 length: 16 amino acids. Germline CDR1 is SGHVS and CDR2 is FQNEAQ. CDR3: CASSVTGMIGTDTQYF. The full variable domain, completed using reference TRBV7-8 and TRBJ2-3, is GAGVSQSPRYKVAKRGQDVALRCDPISGHVSLFWYQQALGQGPEFLTYFQNEAQLDKSGLPSDRFFAERPEGSVSTLKIQRTQQEDSAVYLCASSVTGMIGTDTQYFGPGTRLTVL.

CDR3 loop: CASSQDRGLAGCF. This chain connects TRBV4-1 to TRBJ2-3; as DNA is missing, the TRBD2 call by TCRdb cannot be tested. This CDR3 is built from 13 residues. Germline V gene sequence: CDR1 MGHRA, CDR2 YSYEKL.

The rearrangement joins TRBV29-1 to TRBJ2-5. The CDR3 loop spans 13 amino acids. Germline CDR1 reads SQVTM; CDR2 reads ANQGSEA. CDR3 residues: CSVEEGSRETQYF.

The V and J genes are TRBV11-1 and TRBJ2-1; TCRdb gives TRBD1 as the D gene, but with no DNA this cannot be confirmed. Germline CDR1 is SGHAT and CDR2 is FQDESV (reference sequence). The CDR3 runs 19 residues. This chain's CDR3 is CASSSPLRTGAGRENEQFF.

This chain joins TRBV15 and TRBJ2-1. Germline V lookup: CDR1 LNHNV, CDR2 YYDKDF (reference sequence). The length of the CDR3 is 16 residues. The CDR3 protein is CATSRDPLGSRNEQFF.

The chain links TRBV29-1 to TRBJ1-2; absent DNA, TCRdb's TRBD1 call cannot be checked. Germline V lookup: CDR1 SQVTM, CDR2 ANQGSEA. The CDR3 runs to 15 residues. This chain's CDR3 is CSAMKAGQEGYGYTF.

This chain joins TRBV5-4 and TRBJ2-2; TCRdb proposes TRBD2, but this gene call is untestable without DNA. The CDR3 length is 15 residues. Looked up from germline, CDR1 is SGHNT and CDR2 is YYREEE (reference sequence). The CDR3 reads CASSVLAANTGELFF.

This CDR3 is CAISVKEDYEQYF. The chain carries TRBV10-3 and TRBJ2-7; TCRdb's assignment of TRBD2 cannot be checked, as there is no DNA. The CDR3 extends over 13 amino acids. Looked up from germline, CDR1 is ENHRY and CDR2 is SYGVKD.

The chain is built from TRBV12-3 or TRBV12-4 and TRBJ1-2; TCRdb lists TRBD1, though no DNA is available to test this call. This CDR3 spans 15 amino acids. The CDR3 is CASSLGGTGERGYTF.

The CDR3 protein is CASSLLGTTYEQYF. The chain links TRBV5-6 to TRBJ2-7. This CDR3 is 14 amino acids long. The germline CDR1 and CDR2 sequences are SGHDT and YYEEEE.

The chain employs TRBV20-1 and TRBJ2-1; without DNA, the TCRdb call of TRBD1 cannot be checked. CDR3 size: 13 residues. Germline CDR1 and CDR2: DFQATT and SNEGSKA (reference sequence). The CDR3 loop reads CSAPGQFDNEQFF.

The rearrangement joins TRBV27 to TRBJ2-7; TCRdb calls TRBD2, which cannot be checked without DNA. The CDR3 extends over 14 amino acids. The germline CDR1 and CDR2 sequences are MNHEY and SMNVEV (reference sequence). The CDR3 is CASTSSQSSYEQYF.

The V gene is TRBV5-1, the J gene TRBJ2-2; the TCRdb call, TRBD1, lacks DNA for checking. Germline CDR1 and CDR2: SGHRS and YFSETQ. The CDR3 extends over 15 amino acids. The CDR3 spells CASRPGQGVPGELFF.

The V gene is TRBV4-3, the J gene TRBJ2-3; TCRdb indicates TRBD1, and absent DNA this call remains unverified. The germline gives CDR1 LGHNA, CDR2 YSLEER. The CDR3 runs 16 residues. The CDR3 sequence: CASSQEVGGLKDTQYF.

V is TRBV6-4 and J is TRBJ2-1. This CDR3 is built from 16 residues. Germline loops: CDR1 MRHNA, CDR2 SNTAGT. The CDR3 sequence is CASSDSVGAHYNEQFF.

The chain uses TRBV9 and TRBJ1-2; as DNA is missing, the TRBD1 call by TCRdb cannot be tested. CDR1 and CDR2 (germline): SGDLS, YYNGEE. This CDR3 has 17 residues. CDR3 amino acids: CASSWMETGIPNYGYTF.

J is TRBJ1-5 and V is TRBV20-1. The CDR3 is 14 amino acids. CDR1 and CDR2 (germline): DFQATT, SNEGSKA (reference sequence). The CDR3 loop is CSASKGPSNQPQHF.

This sequence joins TRBV12-3 or TRBV12-4 and TRBJ1-2; TCRdb proposes TRBD1, but this gene call is untestable without DNA. CDR3 size: 15 residues. The CDR3 reads CASSIPPSRDYGYTF.

V and J are TRBV12-3 or TRBV12-4 and TRBJ1-2; with no DNA, the TCRdb D assignment of TRBD1 cannot be verified. The CDR3 is 13 residues long. CDR3 sequence: CATGQGANYGYTF.

This chain connects TRBV7-9 to TRBJ2-3; the D gene TCRdb calls, TRBD2, cannot be checked with no DNA. CDR1 SEHNR and CDR2 FQNEAQ come from the germline V gene (reference sequence). The CDR3 loop spans 15 amino acids. This chain's CDR3 is CASGSPGLSTDTQYF.

This rearrangement joins TRBV12-3 or TRBV12-4 to TRBJ2-7; TCRdb's D gene call, TRBD1, goes unchecked for lack of DNA. This CDR3 has 14 amino acids. The CDR3 loop reads CASSLGGSHYEQYF.

The chain employs TRBV9 and TRBJ2-3. CDR1 is SGDLS, CDR2 YYNGEE, per germline. The CDR3 has 13 amino acids. The CDR3 sequence is CASSVVGTDTQYF.

The chain joins TRBV6-2 or TRBV6-3 to TRBJ2-1; the D gene TCRdb calls, TRBD1, cannot be checked with no DNA. Germline V gene lookup returns CDR1 MNHEY and CDR2 SVGEGT. The CDR3 runs to 13 residues. The CDR3 is CASSYSAPLGQFF.

V usage is TRBV5-1 and J usage is TRBJ1-1. Germline assignment: CDR1 SGHRS and CDR2 YFSETQ. There are 15 residues in the CDR3. CDR3 region: CASSLEGRDNTEAFF. The full variable domain, in which reference TRBV5-1 and TRBJ1-1 provide the parts outside the CDR3, is KAGVTQTPRYLIKTRGQQVTLSCSPISGHRSVSWYQQTPGQGLQFLFEYFSETQRNKGNFPGRFSGRQFSNSRSEMNVSTLELGDSALYLCASSLEGRDNTEAFFGQGTRLTVV.

V gene TRBV7-8 combines with J gene TRBJ1-2. The germline gives CDR1 SGHVS, CDR2 FQNEAQ. The CDR3 has 14 amino acids. The CDR3 loop reads CASSLVHSGNGYTF.

This chain uses TRBV28 with TRBJ2-1; TCRdb outputs TRBD2, but without DNA this stays unchecked. Germline CDR1 reads MDHEN; CDR2 reads SYDVKM. This CDR3 contains 15 residues. CDR3 protein: CASSFQGLESNEQFF.